This is a list of T cell receptor beta chains from one sample in a study of blood T cell repertoires in COVID-19. Generated by immunoSEQ multiplex PCR, the TCRdb table keeps only in-frame clones and is missing some. This sample yields approximately 190,000 clones, of which about 86% are seen a single time; 13% to 15% belongs to the top ten. The sample comprised peripheral blood. Source of these receptors: a young man with active or convalescent COVID-19. Both conserved end residues are part of each CDR3. The order of the fields is V gene, D gene, J gene, clone size, CDR3 DNA, CDR3 protein. A D gene is named only where the DNA matches it firmly. Clone size is not always given. Where it is, it says once, few, many or a class for expanded clones.

V gene: TRBV5-5; D gene: TRBD1; J gene: TRBJ1-5; clone size: once; CDR3 DNA: TGTGCCAGCAGCCTATCGGGACAGGGGAGCAATCAGCCCCAGCATTTT; CDR3 protein: CASSLSGQGSNQPQHF
V gene: TRBV7-9; D gene: TRBD1; J gene: TRBJ1-4; clone size: NA; CDR3 DNA: TGTGCCAGCAGCGCCTCCGGGACAGTGGGCGAAAAACTGTTTTTT; CDR3 protein: CASSASGTVGEKLFF
V gene: TRBV12-5; D gene: NA; J gene: TRBJ1-5; clone size: NA; CDR3 DNA: TGTGCTAGTGGTCCAGGACAAGTCAATCAGCCCCAGCATTTT; CDR3 protein: CASGPGQVNQPQHF
V gene: TRBV28; D gene: NA; J gene: TRBJ1-2; clone size: NA; CDR3 DNA: TGTGCCAGCAGTCTAAGACAGACTAACTATGGCTACACCTTC; CDR3 protein: CASSLRQTNYGYTF
V gene: TRBV27; D gene: NA; J gene: TRBJ1-5; clone size: NA; CDR3 DNA: TGTGCCAGCAGTTTAAAACGTGGGGGGATCTATCAGCCCCAGCATTTT; CDR3 protein: CASSLKRGGIYQPQHF
V gene: TRBV7-7; D gene: NA; J gene: TRBJ2-1; clone size: NA; CDR3 DNA: TGTGCTAGCAGCGATACTAGCAGGAATGAGCAGTTCTTC; CDR3 protein: CASSDTSRNEQFF
V gene: TRBV24-1; D gene: TRBD2; J gene: TRBJ2-1; clone size: NA; CDR3 DNA: TGTGCCACCAGGGAGGACAGAGGCGGGAGGAAAGAGCAGTTCTTC; CDR3 protein: CATREDRGGRKEQFF
V gene: TRBV28; D gene: TRBD1; J gene: TRBJ2-7; clone size: NA; CDR3 DNA: TGTGCCACCCTGGGACAGGGGGCGTACGAGCAGTACTTC; CDR3 protein: CATLGQGAYEQYF
V gene: TRBV7-9; D gene: TRBD2; J gene: TRBJ2-2; clone size: NA; CDR3 DNA: TGTGCCAGCAGCGACACAGCGGGAGGGCCCCCCACCGGGGAGCTGTTTTTT; CDR3 protein: CASSDTAGGPPTGELFF
V gene: TRBV19; D gene: NA; J gene: TRBJ2-3; clone size: NA; CDR3 DNA: TGTGCCAGTAGTATAGGAGGGGGAGGGGCCGCAGATACGCAGTATTTT; CDR3 protein: CASSIGGGGAADTQYF
V gene: TRBV4-2; D gene: TRBD1; J gene: TRBJ2-3; clone size: NA; CDR3 DNA: TGTGCCAGCAGCCAGGGAACCGGGACAGGGGACTCCACGAACACGCAGTATTTT; CDR3 protein: CASSQGTGTGDSTNTQYF
V gene: TRBV7-9; D gene: NA; J gene: TRBJ1-4; clone size: NA; CDR3 DNA: TGTGCCAGCAGCCAAGCCTCAGGGGCAACTAATGAAAAACTGTTTTTT; CDR3 protein: CASSQASGATNEKLFF
V gene: TRBV3-1/TRBV3-2; D gene: NA; J gene: TRBJ1-2; clone size: NA; CDR3 DNA: TGTGCCAGCAGCCAAGCGATGGGCGGACTCTATGGCTACACCTTC; CDR3 protein: CASSQAMGGLYGYTF
V gene: TRBV27; D gene: TRBD1; J gene: TRBJ2-6; clone size: NA; CDR3 DNA: TGTGCCAGCAGTTTATTCGGGACAGGGCTATCTGGGGCCAACGTCCTGACTTTC; CDR3 protein: CASSLFGTGLSGANVLTF
V gene: TRBV11-2; D gene: NA; J gene: TRBJ1-1; clone size: NA; CDR3 DNA: TGTGCCAGCAGCCGGATAGGGCAGGGAGGCTCTGAAGCTTTCTTT; CDR3 protein: CASSRIGQGGSEAFF
V gene: TRBV5-1; D gene: NA; J gene: TRBJ1-6; clone size: NA; CDR3 DNA: TGCGCCAGCAGCTTGGCCCCACAGCGGTTCTCACCCCTCCACTTT; CDR3 protein: CASSLAPQRFSPLHF
V gene: TRBV5-1; D gene: NA; J gene: TRBJ1-4; clone size: NA; CDR3 DNA: TGCGCCAGCAGCCGCGGGGAGACTAATGAAAAACTGTTTTTT; CDR3 protein: CASSRGETNEKLFF
V gene: TRBV12-3/TRBV12-4; D gene: TRBD1; J gene: TRBJ1-1; clone size: NA; CDR3 DNA: TGTGCCAGCAGACGGACAGGCTACACTGAAGCTTTCTTT; CDR3 protein: CASRRTGYTEAFF
V gene: TRBV28; D gene: TRBD1; J gene: TRBJ2-1; clone size: NA; CDR3 DNA: TGTGCCAGCAGTTTGGCGGGACAGGGAATTGTGTACAATGAGCAGTTCTTC; CDR3 protein: CASSLAGQGIVYNEQFF
V gene: TRBV4-1; D gene: TRBD2; J gene: TRBJ2-1; clone size: NA; CDR3 DNA: TGCGCCAGCAGCCAAAGCGGGGGGGCAGGTTCCTACAATGAGCAGTTCTTC; CDR3 protein: CASSQSGGAGSYNEQFF
V gene: TRBV19; D gene: NA; J gene: TRBJ1-2; clone size: NA; CDR3 DNA: TGTGCCAGTAGTGGGCAGGTCTATGGCTACACCTTC; CDR3 protein: CASSGQVYGYTF
V gene: TRBV27; D gene: NA; J gene: TRBJ1-1; clone size: NA; CDR3 DNA: TGTGCCAGCAGTTTAGAACAGCCGGGGAGGGGCACTGAAGCTTTCTTT; CDR3 protein: CASSLEQPGRGTEAFF
V gene: TRBV9; D gene: TRBD2; J gene: TRBJ2-3; clone size: NA; CDR3 DNA: TGTGCCAGCAGCGTAGGACCTAGCGGAGTTAGCACAGATACGCAGTATTTT; CDR3 protein: CASSVGPSGVSTDTQYF
V gene: TRBV30; D gene: NA; J gene: TRBJ1-2; clone size: NA; CDR3 DNA: TGTGCCTGGAGTCCGGGGGGGGGCTACACCTTC; CDR3 protein: CAWSPGGGYTF
V gene: TRBV3-1/TRBV3-2; D gene: TRBD1; J gene: TRBJ1-6; clone size: NA; CDR3 DNA: TGTGCCAGCAGCCTCGGACAGGGTCGAGGGAAACCCCTCCACTTT; CDR3 protein: CASSLGQGRGKPLHF
V gene: TRBV7-6; D gene: NA; J gene: TRBJ2-1; clone size: NA; CDR3 DNA: TGTGCCAGCAGCAGAGGGACTCCTTCCTACAATGAGCAGTTCTTC; CDR3 protein: CASSRGTPSYNEQFF
V gene: TRBV25-1; D gene: NA; J gene: TRBJ1-6; clone size: few; CDR3 DNA: TGTGCCAGCCTTGGAAGGGGTGTCGGTTCACCCCTCCACTTT; CDR3 protein: CASLGRGVGSPLHF
V gene: TRBV4-1; D gene: NA; J gene: TRBJ1-1; clone size: NA; CDR3 DNA: TGCGCCAGTTATGGGGGCCCGCGCACATTCTACACTGAAGCTTTCTTT; CDR3 protein: CASYGGPRTFYTEAFF
V gene: TRBV7-6; D gene: TRBD1; J gene: TRBJ1-4; clone size: once; CDR3 DNA: TGTGCCAGCAGCTTAGTGGGGCAGGGGGTCGAAAAACTGTTTTTT; CDR3 protein: CASSLVGQGVEKLFF
V gene: TRBV9; D gene: TRBD1; J gene: TRBJ2-2; clone size: NA; CDR3 DNA: TGTGCCAGCAGGACAGGGGAAATCGGGGAGCTGTTTTTT; CDR3 protein: CASRTGEIGELFF
V gene: TRBV28; D gene: TRBD1; J gene: TRBJ1-1; clone size: NA; CDR3 DNA: TGTGCCAGCAGTTCGAGTGGCAGGGGGCTGAGCACTGAAGCTTTCTTT; CDR3 protein: CASSSSGRGLSTEAFF
V gene: TRBV7-2; D gene: NA; J gene: TRBJ1-2; clone size: once; CDR3 DNA: TGTGCCAGCAGCTTCCCAGGGCGAGGCTATGGCTACACCTTC; CDR3 protein: CASSFPGRGYGYTF
V gene: TRBV7-2; D gene: NA; J gene: TRBJ1-5; clone size: NA; CDR3 DNA: TGTGCCAGCAGCTCAACCGGCGGGGGATCGAATCAGCCCCAGCATTTT; CDR3 protein: CASSSTGGGSNQPQHF
V gene: TRBV11-2; D gene: TRBD2; J gene: TRBJ2-5; clone size: NA; CDR3 DNA: TGTGCCAGCAGCTTAAGTCTAGCGGAAGGCCGAGAGACCCAGTACTTC; CDR3 protein: CASSLSLAEGRETQYF
V gene: TRBV11-1; D gene: TRBD1; J gene: TRBJ2-5; clone size: NA; CDR3 DNA: TGTGCCAGCAGCTTAGGGACAGGGCTAGAGACCCAGTACTTC; CDR3 protein: CASSLGTGLETQYF
V gene: TRBV18; D gene: TRBD1; J gene: TRBJ1-1; clone size: NA; CDR3 DNA: TGTGCCAGCTCACCACCGACAGGGGCCTCCAACACTGAAGCTTTCTTT; CDR3 protein: CASSPPTGASNTEAFF
V gene: TRBV15; D gene: TRBD1; J gene: TRBJ1-4; clone size: few; CDR3 DNA: TGTGCCACCACAAACAGGGGGCCTAATGAAAAACTGTTTTTT; CDR3 protein: CATTNRGPNEKLFF
V gene: TRBV19; D gene: TRBD1; J gene: TRBJ1-5; clone size: NA; CDR3 DNA: TGTGCCAGTAGTAACAGGGGTCTCGAATATAGCAATCAGCCCCAGCATTTT; CDR3 protein: CASSNRGLEYSNQPQHF
V gene: TRBV18; D gene: TRBD1; J gene: TRBJ1-1; clone size: NA; CDR3 DNA: TGTGCCAGCTCACCGACAGGGGTGAACACTGAAGCTTTCTTT; CDR3 protein: CASSPTGVNTEAFF
V gene: TRBV6-5; D gene: TRBD1; J gene: TRBJ1-1; clone size: NA; CDR3 DNA: TGTGCCAGCAGTCCGACAGGGGATACTGAAGCTTTCTTT; CDR3 protein: CASSPTGDTEAFF
V gene: TRBV6-6; D gene: NA; J gene: TRBJ1-1; clone size: once; CDR3 DNA: TGTGCCAGCAAACAGGCCGAAATGGAGACTGAAGCTTTCTTT; CDR3 protein: CASKQAEMETEAFF
V gene: TRBV7-9; D gene: TRBD1; J gene: TRBJ1-5; clone size: NA; CDR3 DNA: TGTGCCAGCAGCCCGCCCGGCAGGGGGGCTCAGCCCCAGCATTTT; CDR3 protein: CASSPPGRGAQPQHF
V gene: TRBV6-6; D gene: NA; J gene: TRBJ1-6; clone size: NA; CDR3 DNA: TGTGCCAGCAGCCGACAGGTAGGGAGCTCCTATAATTCACCCCTCCACTTT; CDR3 protein: CASSRQVGSSYNSPLHF
V gene: TRBV12-5; D gene: TRBD1; J gene: TRBJ2-5; clone size: NA; CDR3 DNA: TGTGCTAGTGGCCCCGAGACAGGGGCTAAAGAGACCCAGTACTTC; CDR3 protein: CASGPETGAKETQYF
V gene: TRBV15; D gene: NA; J gene: TRBJ2-2; clone size: NA; CDR3 DNA: TGTGCCACCGGGCAGGCGGGCACCGGGGAGCTGTTTTTT; CDR3 protein: CATGQAGTGELFF
V gene: TRBV18; D gene: NA; J gene: TRBJ1-4; clone size: few; CDR3 DNA: TGTGCCAGCTCACCGACAACCCTAAATGAAAAACTGTTTTTT; CDR3 protein: CASSPTTLNEKLFF
V gene: TRBV28; D gene: TRBD1; J gene: TRBJ1-6; clone size: NA; CDR3 DNA: TGTGCCAGCAGTTTAGGGGACAGGGAAAATTCACCCCTCCACTTT; CDR3 protein: CASSLGDRENSPLHF
V gene: TRBV13; D gene: NA; J gene: TRBJ1-1; clone size: NA; CDR3 DNA: TGTGCCAGCAGCTTCGTACAGCACATGAACACTGAAGCTTTCTTT; CDR3 protein: CASSFVQHMNTEAFF
V gene: TRBV6-6; D gene: TRBD2; J gene: TRBJ2-7; clone size: NA; CDR3 DNA: TGTGCCAGCAGTCCGGGGCTAGCGGGATTTCTCTACGAGCAGTACTTC; CDR3 protein: CASSPGLAGFLYEQYF
V gene: TRBV29-1; D gene: NA; J gene: TRBJ1-1; clone size: NA; CDR3 DNA: TGCAGCGTTGAAGCCCGACAGGCGAACACTGAAGCTTTCTTT; CDR3 protein: CSVEARQANTEAFF
V gene: TRBV13; D gene: NA; J gene: TRBJ2-1; clone size: NA; CDR3 DNA: TGTGCCAGCAGCGGTCGGGCGGGACGGTACAATGAGCAGTTCTTC; CDR3 protein: CASSGRAGRYNEQFF